This TCR beta chain emerged from a study of OX40 agonist ivuxolimab in advanced cancers. Points from the study as a whole: Partial responders at 0.1-3.0 mg/kg showed near-lowest clonal expansion.

This clone is a singleton in its sample. No antigen is known for it. Assay used: immunoSEQ multiplex PCR; TCRdb lists only in-frame clones, some missing. The top ten hold 15% to 20% of the sample, which has about 32,000 clones, approximately 80% seen once. The material sequenced was CD4+ or CD8+ T cells sorted from blood, taken in a trial of the OX40 agonist ivuxolimab. This TCR derives from an adult with an advanced solid tumor such as melanoma, head and neck, liver or kidney cancer.

CDR3 sequence reads: CASSLIGGLAGAGNEQYF. CDR3 bases: TGTGCCAGCAGCTTAATTGGCGGACTAGCGGGAGCAGGGAACGAGCAGTACTTC. The chain combines TRBV11-3 with TRBJ2-5, with 13 nucleotides matching TRBD2. The J call may be mistaken, given a closer DNA end match to TRBJ2-7. The CDR3 runs 18 residues. The germline CDR1 and CDR2 sequences are SGHNT and YENEEA.